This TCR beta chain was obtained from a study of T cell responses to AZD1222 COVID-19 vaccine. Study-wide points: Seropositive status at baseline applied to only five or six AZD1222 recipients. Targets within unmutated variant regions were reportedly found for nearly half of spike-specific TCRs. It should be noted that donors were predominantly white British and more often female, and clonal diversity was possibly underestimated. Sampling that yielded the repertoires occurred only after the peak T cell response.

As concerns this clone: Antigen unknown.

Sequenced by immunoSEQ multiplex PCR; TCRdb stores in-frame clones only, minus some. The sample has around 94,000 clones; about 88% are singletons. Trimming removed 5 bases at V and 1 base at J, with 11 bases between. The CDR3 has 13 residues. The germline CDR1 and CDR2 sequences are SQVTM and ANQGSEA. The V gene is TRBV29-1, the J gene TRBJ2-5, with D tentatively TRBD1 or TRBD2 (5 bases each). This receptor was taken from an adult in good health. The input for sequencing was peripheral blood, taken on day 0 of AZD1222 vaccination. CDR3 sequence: CSVQGGLQETQYF. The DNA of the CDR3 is TGCAGCGTTCAGGGCGGACTCCAAGAGACCCAGTACTTC.